The sequence of this TCR beta chain was determined in a study of T cells in Graves' hyperthyroidism and ophthalmopathy. The CDR3 extends over 15 amino acids. Germline loops: CDR1 SGHVS, CDR2 FQNEAQ. The V and J ends lost 4 bases and 4 bases respectively, with 16 bases between them. This clonotype was observed once. Its target is unknown. TCR beta CDR3 regions were amplified from RNA. Carried out on the TCR CDR3, a first-round RT-PCR used the HTBI primer set. TCRdb ran MiXCR on the multiplex PCR reads and lists one entry per CDR3 protein. The sample lists hundreds of thousands of distinct CDR3 sequences, 22% occurring once. Study findings and constraints: Ophthalmopathy cases were set apart from stable hyperthyroidism by a 13 V-J model.

The receptor was isolated from a woman in her 70s with Graves' ophthalmopathy. The chain combines TRBV7-8 with TRBJ1-2; D is unresolved. The sequencing input was blood. CDR3 bases: TGTGCCAGCAGCTCCAGTCATAAAGCCGCCTATGGCTACACCTTC. Translating gives CASSSSHKAAYGYTF.